One T cell receptor (beta chain) is described in this entry. Through Arm-PCR of CDR3 regions and iRepertoire HTBI primers, TCR beta libraries were built. TCRdb processed the multiplex PCR reads anew with MiXCR; each CDR3 protein has one entry. The data show under 400,000 distinct CDR3 sequences, with 16% seen just once and 25% to 30% held by the top ten. The data are from a study of regulatory T cells in long-lasting Graves disease. Sample time point: newly diagnosed GD, antithyroid drugs for less than 3 months. The authors made the TCR library using RNA they extracted from PBMCs. V was cut by 2 bases and J by 7 bases, with 6 bases left in between. There are 12 residues in the CDR3. The germline V gene encodes CDR1 SQVTM and CDR2 ANQGSEA. In addition, the sample was reused for a study of T cells in Graves' hyperthyroidism and ophthalmopathy. That paper adds: Subjects aged 18 to 65 presented with newly diagnosed hyperthyroidism of less than 2 months' duration. Reasons for excluding patients were uncontrolled infection, other autoimmune disease, pregnancy or lactation.

The TCR originated in a man between 40 and 49 years old with Graves disease. The chain uses TRBV29-1 and TRBJ2-6; no firm D call. The starting material was peripheral blood mononuclear cells (PBMCs), obtained at new diagnosis, from a patient treated with antithyroid drugs. The DNA for the CDR3 is TGCAGCGTTGAAACGCGAGCCAACGTCCTGACTTTC. Translated: CSVETRANVLTF.